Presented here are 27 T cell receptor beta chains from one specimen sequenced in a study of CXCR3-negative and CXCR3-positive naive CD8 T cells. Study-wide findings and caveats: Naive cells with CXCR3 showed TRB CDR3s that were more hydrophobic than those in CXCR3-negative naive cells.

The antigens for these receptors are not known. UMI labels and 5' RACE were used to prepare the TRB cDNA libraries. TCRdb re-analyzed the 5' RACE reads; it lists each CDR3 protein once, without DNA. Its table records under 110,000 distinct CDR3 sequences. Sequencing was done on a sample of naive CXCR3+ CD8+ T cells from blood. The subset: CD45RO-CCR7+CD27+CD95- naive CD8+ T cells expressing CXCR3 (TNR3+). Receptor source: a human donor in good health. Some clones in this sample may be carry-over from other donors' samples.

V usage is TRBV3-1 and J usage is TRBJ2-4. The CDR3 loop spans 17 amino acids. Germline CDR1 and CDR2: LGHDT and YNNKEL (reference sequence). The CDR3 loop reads CASSQAPISPEKNIQYF.

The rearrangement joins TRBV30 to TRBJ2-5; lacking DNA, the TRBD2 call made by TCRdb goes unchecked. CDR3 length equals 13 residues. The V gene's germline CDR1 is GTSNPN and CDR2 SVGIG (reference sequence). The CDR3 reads CAGLAGGEETQYF. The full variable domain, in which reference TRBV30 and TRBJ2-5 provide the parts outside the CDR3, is SQTIHQWPATLVQPVGSPLSLECTVEGTSNPNLYWYRQAAGRGLQLLFYSVGIGQISSEVPQNLSASRPQDRQFILSSKKLLLSDSGFYLCAGLAGGEETQYFGPGTRLLVL.

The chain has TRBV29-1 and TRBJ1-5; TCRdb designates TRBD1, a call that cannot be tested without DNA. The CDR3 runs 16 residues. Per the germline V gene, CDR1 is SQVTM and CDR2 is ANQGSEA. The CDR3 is CSVEVGFRGADQPQHF.

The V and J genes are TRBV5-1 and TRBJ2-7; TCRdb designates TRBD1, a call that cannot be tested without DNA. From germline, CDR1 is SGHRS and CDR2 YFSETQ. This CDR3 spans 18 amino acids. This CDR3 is CASSLTEFRVGAFYEQYF.

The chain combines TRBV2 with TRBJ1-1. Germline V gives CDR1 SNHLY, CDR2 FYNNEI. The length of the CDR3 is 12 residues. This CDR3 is CASNAGNTEAFF.

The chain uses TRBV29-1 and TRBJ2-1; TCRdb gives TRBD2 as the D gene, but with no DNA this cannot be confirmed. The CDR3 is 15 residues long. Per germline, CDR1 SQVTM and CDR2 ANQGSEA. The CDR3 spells CSVEPRASGSNEQFF.

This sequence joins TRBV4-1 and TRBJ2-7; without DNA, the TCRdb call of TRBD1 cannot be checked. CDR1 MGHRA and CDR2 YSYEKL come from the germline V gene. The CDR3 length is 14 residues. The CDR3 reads CASSHPLGGYEQYF.

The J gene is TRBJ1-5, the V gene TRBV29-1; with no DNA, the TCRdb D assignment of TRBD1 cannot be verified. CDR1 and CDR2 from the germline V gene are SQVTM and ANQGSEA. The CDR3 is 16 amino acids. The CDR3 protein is CSVETAGQGFNQPQHF. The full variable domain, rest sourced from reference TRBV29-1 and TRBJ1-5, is SAVISQKPSRDICQRGTSLTIQCQVDSQVTMMFWYRQQPGQSLTLIATANQGSEATYESGFVIDKFPISRPNLTFSTLTVSNMSPEDSSIYLCSVETAGQGFNQPQHFGDGTRLSIL.

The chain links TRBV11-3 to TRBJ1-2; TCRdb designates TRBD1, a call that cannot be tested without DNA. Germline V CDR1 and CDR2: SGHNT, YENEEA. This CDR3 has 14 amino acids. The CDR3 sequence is CASSPRGGAYGYTF.

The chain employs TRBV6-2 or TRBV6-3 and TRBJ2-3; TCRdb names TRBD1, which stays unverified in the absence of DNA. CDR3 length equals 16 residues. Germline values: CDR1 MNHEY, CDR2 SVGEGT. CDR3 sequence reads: CASSYRTATYTDTQYF.

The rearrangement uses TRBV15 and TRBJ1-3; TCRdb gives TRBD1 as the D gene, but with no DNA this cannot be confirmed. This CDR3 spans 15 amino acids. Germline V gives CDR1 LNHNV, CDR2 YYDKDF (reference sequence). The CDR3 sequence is CATSRDRGAGNTIYF.

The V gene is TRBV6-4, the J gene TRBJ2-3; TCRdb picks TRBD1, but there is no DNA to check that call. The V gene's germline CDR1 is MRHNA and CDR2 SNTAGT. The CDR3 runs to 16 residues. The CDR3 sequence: CASSDSTGGRGDTQYF.

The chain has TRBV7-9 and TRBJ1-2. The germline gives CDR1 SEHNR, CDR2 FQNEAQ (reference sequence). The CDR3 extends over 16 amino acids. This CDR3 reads CASSLTEVTASHGYTF.

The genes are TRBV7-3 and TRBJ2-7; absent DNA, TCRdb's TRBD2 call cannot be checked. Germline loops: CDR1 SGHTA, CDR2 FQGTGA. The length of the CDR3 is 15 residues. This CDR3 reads CASSLSGTSPYEQYF.

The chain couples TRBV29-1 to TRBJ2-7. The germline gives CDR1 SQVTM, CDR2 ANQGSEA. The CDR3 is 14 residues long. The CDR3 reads CSVEDRGRSYEQYF.

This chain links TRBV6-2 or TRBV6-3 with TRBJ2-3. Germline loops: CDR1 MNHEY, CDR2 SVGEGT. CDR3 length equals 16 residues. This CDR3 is CASSHLTSGSTDTQYF.

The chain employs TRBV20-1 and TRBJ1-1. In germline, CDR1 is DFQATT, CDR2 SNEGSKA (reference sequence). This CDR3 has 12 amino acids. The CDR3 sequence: CSARGMNTEAFF.

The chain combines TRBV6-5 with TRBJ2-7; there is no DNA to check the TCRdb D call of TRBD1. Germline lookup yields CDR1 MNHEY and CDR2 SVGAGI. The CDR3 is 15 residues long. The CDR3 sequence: CASSQGLGDSYEQYF.

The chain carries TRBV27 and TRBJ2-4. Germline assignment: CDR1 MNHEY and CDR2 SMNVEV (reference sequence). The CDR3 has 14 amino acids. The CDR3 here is CASSLAGVKNIQYF.

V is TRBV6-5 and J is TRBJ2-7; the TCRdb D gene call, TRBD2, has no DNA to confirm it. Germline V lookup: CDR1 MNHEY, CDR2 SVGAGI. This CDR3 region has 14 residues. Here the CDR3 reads CASSLLAGEDEQYF.

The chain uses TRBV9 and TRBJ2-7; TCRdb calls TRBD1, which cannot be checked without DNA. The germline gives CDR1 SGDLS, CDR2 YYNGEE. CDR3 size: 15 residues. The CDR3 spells CASSATTGPSYEQYF.

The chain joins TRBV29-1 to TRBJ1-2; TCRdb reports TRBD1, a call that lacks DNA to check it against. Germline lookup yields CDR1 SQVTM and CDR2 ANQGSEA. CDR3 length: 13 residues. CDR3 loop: CSDQQDRAYGYTF.

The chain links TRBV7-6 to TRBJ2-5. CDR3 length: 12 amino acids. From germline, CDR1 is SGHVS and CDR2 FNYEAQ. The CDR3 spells CASSPRLETQYF.

This CDR3 is CSVDGLAGVYEQYF. The gene calls are TRBV29-1 and TRBJ2-7; TCRdb picks TRBD2, but there is no DNA to check that call. This CDR3 is built from 14 residues. Germline loops: CDR1 SQVTM, CDR2 ANQGSEA.

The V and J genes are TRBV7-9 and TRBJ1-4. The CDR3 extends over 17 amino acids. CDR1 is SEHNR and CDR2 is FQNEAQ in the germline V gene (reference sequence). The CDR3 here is CASSFIGLTATNEKLFF.

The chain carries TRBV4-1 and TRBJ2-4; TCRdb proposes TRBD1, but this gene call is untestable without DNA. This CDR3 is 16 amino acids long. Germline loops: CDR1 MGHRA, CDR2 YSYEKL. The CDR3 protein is CASSQAGGLTKNIQYF.

CDR3 sequence reads: CASSLAPGGQGYNEQFF. The chain is built from TRBV5-1 and TRBJ2-1; absent DNA, TCRdb's TRBD1 call cannot be checked. The CDR3 sequence is 17 residues long. Germline CDR1 reads SGHRS; CDR2 reads YFSETQ.